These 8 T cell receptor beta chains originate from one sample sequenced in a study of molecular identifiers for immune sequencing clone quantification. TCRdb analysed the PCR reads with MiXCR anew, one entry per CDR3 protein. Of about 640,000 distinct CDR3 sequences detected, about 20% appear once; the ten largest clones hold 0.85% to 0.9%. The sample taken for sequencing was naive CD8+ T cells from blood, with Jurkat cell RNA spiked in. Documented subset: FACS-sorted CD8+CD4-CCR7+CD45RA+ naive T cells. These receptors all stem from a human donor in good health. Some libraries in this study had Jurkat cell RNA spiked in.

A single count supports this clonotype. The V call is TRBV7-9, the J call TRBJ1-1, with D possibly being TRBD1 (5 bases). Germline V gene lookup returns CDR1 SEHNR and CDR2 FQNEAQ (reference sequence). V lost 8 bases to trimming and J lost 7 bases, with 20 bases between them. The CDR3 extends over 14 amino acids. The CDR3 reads CASGDRLGPNEAFF. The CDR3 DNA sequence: TGTGCCAGCGGCGACAGATTGGGCCCGAATGAAGCTTTCTTT.

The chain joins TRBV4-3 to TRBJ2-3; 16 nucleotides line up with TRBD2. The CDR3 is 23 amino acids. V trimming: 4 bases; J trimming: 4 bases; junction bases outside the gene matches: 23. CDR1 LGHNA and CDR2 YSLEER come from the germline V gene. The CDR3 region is CASSRGDPGTSGGALYPSDTQYF. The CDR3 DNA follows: TGCGCCAGCAGCCGAGGCGATCCGGGGACTAGCGGGGGGGCGCTGTACCCCTCAGATACGCAGTATTTT.

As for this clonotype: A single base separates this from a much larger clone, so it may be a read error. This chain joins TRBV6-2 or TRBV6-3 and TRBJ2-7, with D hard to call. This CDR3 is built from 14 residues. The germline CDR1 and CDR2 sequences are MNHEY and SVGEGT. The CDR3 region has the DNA TGTGCCAGCAGCGAAGGGCACCCCCTCTACGAGCCGTACTTC. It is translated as CASSEGHPLYEPYF.

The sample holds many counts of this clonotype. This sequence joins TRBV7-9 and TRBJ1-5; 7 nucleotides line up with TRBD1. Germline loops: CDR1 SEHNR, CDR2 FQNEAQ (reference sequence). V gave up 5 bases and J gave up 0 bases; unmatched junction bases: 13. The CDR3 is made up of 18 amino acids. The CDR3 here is CASSPGSGGVYSNQPQHF. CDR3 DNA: TGTGCCAGCAGCCCCGGTTCAGGGGGAGTTTATAGCAATCAGCCCCAGCATTTT.

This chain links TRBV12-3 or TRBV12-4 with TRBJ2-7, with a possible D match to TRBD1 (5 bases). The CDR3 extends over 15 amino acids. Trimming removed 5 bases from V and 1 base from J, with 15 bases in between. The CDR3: CASSPPRQSSYEQYF. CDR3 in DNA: TGTGCCAGCAGTCCGCCCCGACAGAGTTCCTACGAGCAGTACTTC.

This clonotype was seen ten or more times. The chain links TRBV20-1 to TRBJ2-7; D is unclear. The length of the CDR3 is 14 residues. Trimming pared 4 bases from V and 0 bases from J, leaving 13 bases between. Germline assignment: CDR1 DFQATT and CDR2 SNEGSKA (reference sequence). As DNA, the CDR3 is TGCAGTGCTACGCCGACGGTAAGCTCCTACGAGCAGTACTTC. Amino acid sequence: CSATPTVSSYEQYF.

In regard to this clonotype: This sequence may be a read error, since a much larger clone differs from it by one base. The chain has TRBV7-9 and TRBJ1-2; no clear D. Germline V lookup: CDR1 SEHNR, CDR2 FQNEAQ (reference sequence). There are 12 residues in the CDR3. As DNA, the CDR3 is TGTGCCAGCAGCTTTTCTAACTATGGCTTCACCTTC. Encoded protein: CASSFSNYGFTF.

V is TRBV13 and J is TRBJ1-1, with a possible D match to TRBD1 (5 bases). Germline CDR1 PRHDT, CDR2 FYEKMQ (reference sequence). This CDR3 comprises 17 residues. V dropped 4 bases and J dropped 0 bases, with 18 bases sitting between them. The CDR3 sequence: CASSSLSGGEVNTEAFF. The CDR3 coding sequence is TGTGCCAGCAGCTCCCTCAGTGGGGGGGAGGTGAACACTGAAGCTTTCTTT.